This T cell receptor beta chain was identified during a study of cytomegalovirus exposure and HLA in healthy donors. Overall study context: Earlier findings included some 120 million unique TCR beta sequences obtained from 150 million to 200 million T cells. Study results and caveats: According to the study, roughly 160 TCR beta chains were cytomegalovirus-associated.

Healthy bone marrow donors formed the donor group. This CDR3 region has 14 residues. The trim removed 6 bases at V and 0 bases at J, leaving 4 bases unmatched. Germline values: CDR1 KGHSH, CDR2 LQKENI. Primers: 60 Vbeta forward and 13 Jbeta reverse. The repertoire was sequenced with immunoSEQ multiplex PCR; TCRdb's copy has only in-frame clones and lacks some. This table lists around 80,000 clones. In the case of this clone: No antigen is known for it.

What was sequenced was PBMCs. This receptor was taken from a boy aged 5-17 years in good health and CMV-seronegative. The chain combines TRBV18 with TRBJ2-5; 7 nucleotides match TRBD1. This chain's CDR3 is CASSGTEYQETQYF. In DNA form, the CDR3 reads TGTGCCAGCTCCGGGACAGAGTACCAAGAGACCCAGTACTTC.